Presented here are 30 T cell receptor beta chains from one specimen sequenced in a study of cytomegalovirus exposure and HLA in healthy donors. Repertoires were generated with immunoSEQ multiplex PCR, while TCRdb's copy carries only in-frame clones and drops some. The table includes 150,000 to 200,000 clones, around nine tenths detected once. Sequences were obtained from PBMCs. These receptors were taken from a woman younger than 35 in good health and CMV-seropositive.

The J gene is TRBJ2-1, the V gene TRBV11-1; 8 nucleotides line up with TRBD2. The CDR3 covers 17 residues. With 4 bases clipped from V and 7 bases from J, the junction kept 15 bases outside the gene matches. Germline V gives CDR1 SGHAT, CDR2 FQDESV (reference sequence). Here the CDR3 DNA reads TGTGCCAGCAGCTCCACTTTGACGGGAGGGCCCTGGAATGAGCAGTTCTTC. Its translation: CASSSTLTGGPWNEQFF.

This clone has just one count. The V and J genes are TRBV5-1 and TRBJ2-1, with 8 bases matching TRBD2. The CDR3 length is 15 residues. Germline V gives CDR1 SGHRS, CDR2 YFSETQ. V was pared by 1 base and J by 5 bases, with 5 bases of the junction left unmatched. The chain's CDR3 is CASSLIAGSNNEQFF. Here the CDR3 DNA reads TGCGCCAGCAGCTTGATAGCGGGAAGCAACAATGAGCAGTTCTTC.

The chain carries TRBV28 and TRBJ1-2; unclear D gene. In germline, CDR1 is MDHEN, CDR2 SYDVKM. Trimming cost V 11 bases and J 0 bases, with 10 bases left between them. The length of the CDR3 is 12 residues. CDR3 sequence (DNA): TGTGCCTCCAGGTTGACTAACTATGGCTACACCTTC. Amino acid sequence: CASRLTNYGYTF.

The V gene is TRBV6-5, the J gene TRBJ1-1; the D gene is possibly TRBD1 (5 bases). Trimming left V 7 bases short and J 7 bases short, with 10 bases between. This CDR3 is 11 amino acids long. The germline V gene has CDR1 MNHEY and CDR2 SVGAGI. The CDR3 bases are TGTGCCAGCAAAAGGGGAATTGAAGCTTTCTTT. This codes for CASKRGIEAFF.

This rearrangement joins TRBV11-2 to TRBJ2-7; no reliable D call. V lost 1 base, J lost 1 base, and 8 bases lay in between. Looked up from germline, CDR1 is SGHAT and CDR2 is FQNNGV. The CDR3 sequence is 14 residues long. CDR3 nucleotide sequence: TGTGCCAGCAGCTTAGCCGACGGGTCCTACGAGCAGTACTTC. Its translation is CASSLADGSYEQYF.

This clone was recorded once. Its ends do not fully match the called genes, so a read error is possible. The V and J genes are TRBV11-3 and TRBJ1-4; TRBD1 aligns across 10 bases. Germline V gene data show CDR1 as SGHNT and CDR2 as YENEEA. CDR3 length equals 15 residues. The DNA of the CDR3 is TGTGCCAGCAGCTTAGGACAGGGGGCTAAGGAAAAACTGTTTTTT. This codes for CASSLGQGAKEKLFF.

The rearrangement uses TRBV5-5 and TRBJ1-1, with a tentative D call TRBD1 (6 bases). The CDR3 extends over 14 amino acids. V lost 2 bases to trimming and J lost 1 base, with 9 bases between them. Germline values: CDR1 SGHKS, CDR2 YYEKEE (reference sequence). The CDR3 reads CASSFRQENTEAFF. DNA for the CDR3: TGTGCCAGCAGCTTCCGACAGGAGAACACTGAAGCTTTCTTT. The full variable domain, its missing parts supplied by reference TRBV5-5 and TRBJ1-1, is DAGVTQSPTHLIKTRGQQVTLRCSPISGHKSVSWYQQVLGQGPQFIFQYYEKEERGRGNFPDRFSARQFPNYSSELNVNALLLGDSALYLCASSFRQENTEAFFGQGTRLTVV.

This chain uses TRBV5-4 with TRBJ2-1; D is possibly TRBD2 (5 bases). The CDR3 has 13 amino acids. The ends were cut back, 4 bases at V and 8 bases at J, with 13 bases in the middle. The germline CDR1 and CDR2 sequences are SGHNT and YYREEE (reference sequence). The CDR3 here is CASSERRQDEQFF. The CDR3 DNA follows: TGTGCCAGCAGCGAGAGGAGGCAGGATGAGCAGTTCTTC. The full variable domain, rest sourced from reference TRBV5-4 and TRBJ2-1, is ETGVTQSPTHLIKTRGQQVTLRCSSQSGHNTVSWYQQALGQGPQFIFQYYREEENGRGNFPPRFSGLQFPNYSSELNVNALELDDSALYLCASSERRQDEQFFGPGTRLTVL.

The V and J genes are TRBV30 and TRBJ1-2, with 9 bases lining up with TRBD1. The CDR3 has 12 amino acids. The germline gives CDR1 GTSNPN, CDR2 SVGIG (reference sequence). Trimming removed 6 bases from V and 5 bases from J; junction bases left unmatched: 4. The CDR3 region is CACAGQGYGYTF. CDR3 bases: TGTGCCTGCGCGGGACAGGGATATGGCTACACCTTC.

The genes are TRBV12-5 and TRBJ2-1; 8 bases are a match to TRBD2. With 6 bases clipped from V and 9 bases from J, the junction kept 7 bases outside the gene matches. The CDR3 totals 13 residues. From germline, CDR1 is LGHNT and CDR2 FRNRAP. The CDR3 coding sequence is TGTGCTAGTGGCTCTTCGGGGGGGATTGAGCAGTTCTTC. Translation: CASGSSGGIEQFF.

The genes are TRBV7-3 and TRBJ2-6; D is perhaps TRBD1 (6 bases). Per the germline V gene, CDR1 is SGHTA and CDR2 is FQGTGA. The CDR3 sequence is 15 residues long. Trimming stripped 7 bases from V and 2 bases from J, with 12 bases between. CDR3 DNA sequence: TGTGCCAGCACTCCTGGGGGCGCTGGGGCCAACGTCCTGACTTTC. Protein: CASTPGGAGANVLTF.

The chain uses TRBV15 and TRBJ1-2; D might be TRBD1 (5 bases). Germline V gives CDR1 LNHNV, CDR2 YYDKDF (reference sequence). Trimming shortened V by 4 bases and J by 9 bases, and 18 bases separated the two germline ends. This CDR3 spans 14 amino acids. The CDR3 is CATSTRTQDMSYTF. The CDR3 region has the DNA TGTGCCACCAGCACTCGGACACAGGATATGAGCTACACCTTC.

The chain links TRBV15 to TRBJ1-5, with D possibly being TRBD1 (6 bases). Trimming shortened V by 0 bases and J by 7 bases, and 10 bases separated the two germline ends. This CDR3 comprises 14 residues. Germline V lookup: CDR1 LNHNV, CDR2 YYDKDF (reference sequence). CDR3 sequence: CATSRDLQGQPQHF. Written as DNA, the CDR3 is TGTGCCACCAGCAGAGATCTACAGGGCCAGCCCCAGCATTTT.

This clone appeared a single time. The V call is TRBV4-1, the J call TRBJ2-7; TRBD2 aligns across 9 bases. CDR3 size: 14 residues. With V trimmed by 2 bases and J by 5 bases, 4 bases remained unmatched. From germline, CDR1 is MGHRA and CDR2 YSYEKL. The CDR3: CASSQFLAGNEQYF. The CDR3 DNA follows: TGCGCCAGCAGCCAATTCCTAGCGGGAAACGAGCAGTACTTC.

The CDR3 DNA is TGTGCCAGCAGTCGAACGGGAGTGGGGAACTATGGCTACACCTTC. It codes for CASSRTGVGNYGYTF. V gene TRBV6-1 combines with J gene TRBJ1-2; D uncertain. The length of the CDR3 is 15 residues. Per the germline V gene, CDR1 is MNHNS and CDR2 is SASEGT. V shed 5 bases and J shed 2 bases, with 15 bases lying between them.

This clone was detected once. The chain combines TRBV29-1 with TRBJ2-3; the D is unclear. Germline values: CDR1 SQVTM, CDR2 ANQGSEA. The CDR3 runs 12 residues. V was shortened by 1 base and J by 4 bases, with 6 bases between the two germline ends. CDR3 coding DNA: TGCAGCGTTGAAGGTGCGGCAGATACGCAGTATTTT. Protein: CSVEGAADTQYF.

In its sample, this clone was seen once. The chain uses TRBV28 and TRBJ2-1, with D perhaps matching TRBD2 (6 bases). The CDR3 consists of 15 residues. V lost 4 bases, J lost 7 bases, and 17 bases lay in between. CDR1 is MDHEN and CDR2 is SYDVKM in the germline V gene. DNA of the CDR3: TGTGCCAGCAGTTCCCACAGCGACGGGGGAAATGAGCAGTTCTTC. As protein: CASSSHSDGGNEQFF.

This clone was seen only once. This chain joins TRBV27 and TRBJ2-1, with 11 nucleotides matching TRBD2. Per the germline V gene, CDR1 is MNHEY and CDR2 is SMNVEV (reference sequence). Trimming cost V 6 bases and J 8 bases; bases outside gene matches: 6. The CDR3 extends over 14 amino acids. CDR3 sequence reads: CASSIAGGPDEQFF. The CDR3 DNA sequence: TGTGCCAGCAGCATAGCGGGAGGGCCGGATGAGCAGTTCTTC.

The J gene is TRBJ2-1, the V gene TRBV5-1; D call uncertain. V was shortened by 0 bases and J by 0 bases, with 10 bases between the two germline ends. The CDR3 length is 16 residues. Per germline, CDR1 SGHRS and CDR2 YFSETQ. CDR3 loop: CASSLVPEFSYNEQFF. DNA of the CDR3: TGCGCCAGCAGCTTGGTACCGGAGTTCTCCTACAATGAGCAGTTCTTC.

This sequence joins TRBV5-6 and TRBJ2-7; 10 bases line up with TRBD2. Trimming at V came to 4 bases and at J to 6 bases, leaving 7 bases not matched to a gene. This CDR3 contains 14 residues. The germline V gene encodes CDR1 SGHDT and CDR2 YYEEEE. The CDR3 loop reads CASSLSGRGLEQYF. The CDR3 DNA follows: TGTGCCAGCAGCCTAAGCGGGAGGGGCCTCGAGCAGTACTTC.

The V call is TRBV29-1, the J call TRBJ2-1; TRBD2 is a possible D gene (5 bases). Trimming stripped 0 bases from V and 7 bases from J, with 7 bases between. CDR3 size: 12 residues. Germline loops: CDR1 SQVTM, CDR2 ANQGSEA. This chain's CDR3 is CSVEDRENEQFF. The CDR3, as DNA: TGCAGCGTTGAAGATCGGGAAAATGAGCAGTTCTTC.

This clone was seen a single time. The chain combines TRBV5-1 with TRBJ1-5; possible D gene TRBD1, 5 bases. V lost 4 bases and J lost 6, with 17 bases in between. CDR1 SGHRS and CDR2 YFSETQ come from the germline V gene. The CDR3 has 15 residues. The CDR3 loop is CASSPSGGISQPQHF. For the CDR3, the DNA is TGCGCCAGCAGCCCATCGGGGGGGATTAGTCAGCCCCAGCATTTT.

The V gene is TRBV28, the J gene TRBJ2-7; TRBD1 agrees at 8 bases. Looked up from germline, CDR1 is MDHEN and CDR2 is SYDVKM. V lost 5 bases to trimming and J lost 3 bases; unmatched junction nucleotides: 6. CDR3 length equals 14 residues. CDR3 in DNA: TGTGCCAGCAGTACCCCAGGGGGCCTCTACGAGCAGTACTTC. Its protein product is CASSTPGGLYEQYF.

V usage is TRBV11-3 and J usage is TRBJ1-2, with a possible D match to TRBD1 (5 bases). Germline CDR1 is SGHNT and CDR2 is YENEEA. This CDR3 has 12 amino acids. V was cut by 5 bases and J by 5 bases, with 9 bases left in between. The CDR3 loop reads CASSPQGYGYTF. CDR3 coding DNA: TGTGCCAGCAGCCCTCAGGGTTATGGCTACACCTTC.

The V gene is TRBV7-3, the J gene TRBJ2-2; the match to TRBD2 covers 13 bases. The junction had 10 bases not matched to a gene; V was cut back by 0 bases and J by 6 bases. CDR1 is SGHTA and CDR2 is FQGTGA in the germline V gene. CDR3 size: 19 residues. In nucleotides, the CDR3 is TGTGCCAGCAGCTTAACGACGGGGACTAGCGGGATATGGGCCGGGGAGCTGTTTTTT. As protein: CASSLTTGTSGIWAGELFF. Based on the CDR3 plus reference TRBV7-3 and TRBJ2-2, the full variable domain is GAGVSQTPSNKVTEKGKYVELRCDPISGHTALYWYRQSLGQGPEFLIYFQGTGAADDSGLPNDRFFAVRPEGSVSTLKIQRTERGDSAVYLCASSLTTGTSGIWAGELFFGEGSRLTVL.

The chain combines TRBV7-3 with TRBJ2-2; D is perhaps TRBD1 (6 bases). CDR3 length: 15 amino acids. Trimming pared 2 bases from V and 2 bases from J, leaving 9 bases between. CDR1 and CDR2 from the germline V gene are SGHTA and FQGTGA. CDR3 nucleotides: TGTGCCAGCAGCTTACAGGGGTCTAACACCGGGGAGCTGTTTTTT. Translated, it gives CASSLQGSNTGELFF.

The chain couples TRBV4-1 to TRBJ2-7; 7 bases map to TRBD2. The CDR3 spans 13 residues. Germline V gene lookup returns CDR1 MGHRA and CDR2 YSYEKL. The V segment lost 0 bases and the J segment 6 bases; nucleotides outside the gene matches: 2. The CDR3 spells CASSQDGGGEQYF. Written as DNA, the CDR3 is TGCGCCAGCAGCCAAGACGGCGGGGGCGAGCAGTACTTC.

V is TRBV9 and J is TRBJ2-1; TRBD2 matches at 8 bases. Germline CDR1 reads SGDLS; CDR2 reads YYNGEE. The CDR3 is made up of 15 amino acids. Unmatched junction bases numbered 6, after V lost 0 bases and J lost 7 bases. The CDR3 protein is CASSVAGGPYNEQFF. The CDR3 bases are TGTGCCAGCAGCGTAGCGGGAGGGCCTTATAATGAGCAGTTCTTC. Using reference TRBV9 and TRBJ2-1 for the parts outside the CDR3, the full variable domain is DSGVTQTPKHLITATGQRVTLRCSPRSGDLSVYWYQQSLDQGLQFLIQYYNGEERAKGNILERFSAQQFPDLHSELNLSSLELGDSALYFCASSVAGGPYNEQFFGPGTRLTVL.

In DNA form, the CDR3 reads TGTGCCAGCAGCGTAGCGGACACAAGCAATCAGCCCCAGCATTTT. Residues: CASSVADTSNQPQHF. The chain is built from TRBV9 and TRBJ1-5; possibly TRBD1 for D (5 bases). This CDR3 region has 15 residues. The V gene's germline CDR1 is SGDLS and CDR2 YYNGEE. Trimming stripped 0 bases from V and 1 base from J, with 8 bases between.

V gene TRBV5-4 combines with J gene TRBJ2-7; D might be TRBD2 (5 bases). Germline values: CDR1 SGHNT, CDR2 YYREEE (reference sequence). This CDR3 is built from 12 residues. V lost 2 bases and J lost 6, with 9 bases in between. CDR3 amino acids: CASSLLGSEQYF. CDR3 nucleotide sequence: TGTGCCAGCAGCTTACTAGGCAGCGAGCAGTACTTC.